Sequencing of this T cell receptor beta chain was carried out in a study of CD8 T cells in ankylosing spondylitis. TCRdb re-called the 5' RACE reads with MiXCR, one entry per CDR3 protein. Of almost 30,000 distinct CDR3 sequences listed, 5.3% were seen once; the top ten hold about 1.8%. Many counts were recorded for this clonotype. The germline V gene has CDR1 SGDLS and CDR2 YYNGEE. This CDR3 is built from 15 residues. The V end lost 4 bases, the J end lost 6 bases, and 14 bases lay between the germline ends. The chain combines TRBV9 with TRBJ1-6; maybe TRBD1 (6 bases). The specimen sequenced was blood, either unsorted or a sorted T cell fraction (not recorded which). The sequence derives from a female donor with ankylosing spondylitis or in good health (not recorded which). The chain's CDR3 is CASSPLGTSNSPLHF. The CDR3 nucleotides are TGTGCCAGCAGCCCCCTCGGGACAAGTAATTCACCCCTCCACTTT.